This entry describes one TCR beta chain. CDR1 is SGHRS and CDR2 is YFSETQ in the germline V gene. The length of the CDR3 is 15 residues. V lost 1 base to trimming and J lost 10 bases; unmatched junction nucleotides: 10. Generated by immunoSEQ multiplex PCR, the TCRdb table keeps only in-frame clones and is missing some. This sample has 100,000 or so clones, with approximately 86% found just once. This record comes from a study of blood T cell repertoires in COVID-19. Study as a whole: Donors in the United States, Italy and Spain gave samples during acute or convalescent COVID-19.

The chain combines TRBV5-1 with TRBJ1-4; 7 nucleotides agree with TRBD1. The clonotype was recovered from a woman aged 45-65 years who had recovered from COVID-19. The sequencing input was PBMCs or T cells enriched from blood (not recorded which). The CDR3 region has the DNA TGCGCCAGCAGCTTGTTCCGGACAGGAGGAGGAAAACTGTTTTTT. Protein sequence: CASSLFRTGGGKLFF.